The rows below give T cell receptor beta chains drawn from one sample of a study of T cells after posttransplantation cyclophosphamide. Data came from immunoSEQ multiplex PCR; TCRdb stores just in-frame clones and leaves some out. The profile shows about 11,000 clones, roughly 80% of them singletons. Sequenced material: PBMCs, taken approximately 1,900 days after allogeneic stem cell transplant with posttransplant cyclophosphamide. The receptors derive from a female patient aged 50 to 60 who received an allogeneic stem cell transplant from a related donor, was CMV-positive, and had no GVHD. A subset of T cells may come from the graft donor. The CDR3 runs from the conserved cysteine through the conserved F or W. A D gene is named only where the DNA matches it firmly. The size field is filled for only some rows; it gives once, few, many or a size class.

D	V	size	length	J	CDR3	DNA
.	TRBV6-5	.	13	TRBJ1-5	CASREQGRGPQHF	TGTGCCAGCAGAGAACAGGGCCGGGGGCCCCAGCATTTT
TRBD2	TRBV5-1	.	17	TRBJ2-3	CASSSGTSGISTDTQYF	TGCGCCAGCAGCTCCGGGACTAGCGGGATCAGCACAGATACGCAGTATTTT
.	TRBV4-1	few	16	TRBJ1-5	CASSQDGGIGNQPQHF	TGCGCCAGCAGCCAAGATGGGGGGATTGGCAATCAGCCCCAGCATTTT
TRBD1	TRBV6-6	.	16	TRBJ1-2	CAGRRDSIPRGDGYTF	TGTGCCGGGCGCCGGGACAGTATCCCGAGAGGGGATGGCTACACCTTC
TRBD2	TRBV2	.	16	TRBJ2-7	CASSEGGLAGAYEQYF	TGTGCCAGCAGTGAAGGAGGACTAGCGGGAGCCTACGAGCAGTACTTC
TRBD1	TRBV7-9	.	15	TRBJ2-3	CASSLGTGFTDTQYF	TGTGCCAGCAGCTTAGGGACAGGGTTCACAGATACGCAGTATTTT
TRBD2	TRBV9	.	14	TRBJ2-7	CASSVTGDYYEQYF	TGTGCCAGCAGCGTAACGGGGGACTACTACGAGCAGTACTTC
.	TRBV30	.	14	TRBJ1-3	CAWRRRFAGNTIYF	TGTGCCTGGAGAAGGAGATTCGCTGGAAACACCATATATTTT
TRBD1	TRBV25-1	.	17	TRBJ2-3	CASSEYFRTGGTDTQYF	TGTGCCAGCAGTGAATATTTCCGGACAGGGGGCACAGATACGCAGTATTTT
TRBD2	TRBV5-1	.	15	TRBJ2-1	CASRIPGLANNEQFF	TGCGCCAGCAGGATACCGGGACTAGCAAACAATGAGCAGTTCTTC
TRBD1	TRBV18	.	15	TRBJ2-7	CASSPTGQGGYEQYF	TGTGCCAGCTCCCCGACGGGACAGGGTGGATACGAGCAGTACTTC
TRBD2	TRBV18	.	16	TRBJ2-2	CASSPTALAGVGELFF	TGTGCCAGCTCACCAACCGCCCTAGCGGGAGTCGGGGAGCTGTTTTTT
TRBD2	TRBV28	.	16	TRBJ2-7	CTSGLAGPQGLYEQYF	TGTACCAGCGGACTAGCGGGACCCCAAGGGCTTTACGAGCAGTACTTC
.	TRBV5-8	.	14	TRBJ2-7	CASSLQGEGYEQYF	TGTGCCAGCAGCTTACAGGGAGAGGGCTACGAGCAGTACTTC
TRBD2	TRBV19	.	16	TRBJ2-5	CASTTRLAGGQETQYF	TGTGCCAGTACAACGCGACTAGCGGGAGGGCAGGAGACCCAGTACTTC
TRBD1	TRBV14	.	13	TRBJ2-1	CASSQDLSRGLFF	TGTGCCAGCAGCCAAGATCTTTCCAGGGGGCTGTTCTTC
TRBD1	TRBV9	.	20	TRBJ2-5	CASSVVFRRDLQGARETQYF	TGTGCCAGCAGCGTAGTGTTTCGTCGGGACCTACAGGGGGCCCGAGAGACCCAGTACTTC
TRBD1	TRBV19	.	15	TRBJ2-2	CASSMGTGGLGELFF	TGTGCCAGTAGTATGGGGACAGGGGGCCTCGGGGAGCTGTTTTTT
TRBD2	TRBV23-1	.	15	TRBJ2-7	CASSQLAGGNYEQYF	TGCGCCAGCAGTCAACTAGCGGGAGGGAACTACGAGCAGTACTTC
.	TRBV30	.	9	TRBJ1-2	CAWLEGYTF	TGTGCCTGGCTTGAGGGCTACACCTTC
.	TRBV6-5	.	15	TRBJ1-2	CASSYSDTGYYGYTF	TGTGCCAGCAGTTACTCAGATACAGGATACTATGGCTACACCTTC
TRBD1	TRBV7-3	.	17	TRBJ1-2	CASSSPGQGRGVYGYTF	TGTGCCAGCAGCTCACCGGGACAGGGGAGGGGTGTCTATGGCTACACCTTC
.	TRBV6-5	few	15	TRBJ2-6	CASSYPVSGANVLTF	TGTGCCAGCAGTTACCCGGTCTCTGGGGCCAACGTCCTGACTTTC
.	TRBV9	.	13	TRBJ2-3	CASSVRDSNTQYF	TGTGCCAGCAGCGTCAGGGATTCAAATACGCAGTATTTT
.	TRBV30	.	13	TRBJ1-5	CAWSVRENQPQHF	TGTGCCTGGAGTGTCCGGGAAAATCAGCCCCAGCATTTT
.	TRBV5-4	.	15	TRBJ2-7	CASSPGGGAGHEQYF	TGTGCCAGCAGCCCCGGTGGGGGGGCCGGACACGAGCAGTACTTC
.	TRBV7-6	.	14	TRBJ2-5	CASSSWRIQETQYF	TGTGCCAGCAGCTCTTGGCGGATCCAAGAGACCCAGTACTTC
.	TRBV30	.	15	TRBJ1-1	CAWEARELTNTEAFF	TGTGCCTGGGAAGCCCGCGAGCTTACGAACACTGAAGCTTTCTTT
TRBD2	TRBV5-4	.	15	TRBJ2-4	CASSSLAELKNIQYF	TGTGCCAGCAGCTCACTAGCGGAACTCAAAAACATTCAGTACTTC
TRBD1	TRBV7-9	.	15	TRBJ1-2	CASSLSAGTDHGYTF	TGTGCCAGCAGCCTCTCTGCCGGGACAGACCATGGCTACACCTTC
.	TRBV28	.	12	TRBJ1-5	CASSFGGRVEHF	TGTGCCAGCAGTTTCGGGGGACGAGTAGAGCATTTT
.	TRBV9	.	16	TRBJ1-5	CASSPSQEGRDQPQHF	TGTGCCAGCAGCCCCAGTCAGGAGGGGCGCGATCAGCCCCAGCATTTT
TRBD2	TRBV4-2	.	16	TRBJ2-1	CASSQDSRVTSDEQFF	TGTGCCAGCAGCCAAGACAGCCGAGTGACTAGCGATGAGCAGTTCTTC
.	TRBV7-8	.	16	TRBJ1-2	CASSLVGVGANYGYTF	TGTGCCAGCAGCTTAGTAGGCGTCGGGGCTAACTATGGCTACACCTTC
.	TRBV4-3	.	14	TRBJ2-1	CASSQVLRRVEQFF	TGCGCCAGCAGCCAAGTGTTGCGGCGGGTTGAGCAGTTCTTC
TRBD2	TRBV7-2	.	14	TRBJ2-5	CATKLAGAKETQYF	TGTGCCACCAAACTAGCGGGAGCAAAAGAGACCCAGTACTTC
TRBD1	TRBV7-9	.	15	TRBJ2-3	CASSRTGAGADTQYF	TGTGCCAGCAGCCGAACAGGGGCAGGAGCAGATACGCAGTATTTT